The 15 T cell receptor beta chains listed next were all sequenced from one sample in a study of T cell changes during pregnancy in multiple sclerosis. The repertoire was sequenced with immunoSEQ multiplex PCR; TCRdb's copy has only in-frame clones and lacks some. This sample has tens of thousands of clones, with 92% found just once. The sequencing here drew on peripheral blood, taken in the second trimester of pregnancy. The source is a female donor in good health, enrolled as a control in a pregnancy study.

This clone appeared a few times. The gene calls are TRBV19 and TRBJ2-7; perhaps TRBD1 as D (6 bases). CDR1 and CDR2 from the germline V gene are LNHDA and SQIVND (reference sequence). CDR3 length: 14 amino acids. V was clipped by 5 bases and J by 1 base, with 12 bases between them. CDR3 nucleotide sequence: TGTGCCAGTAGTCCAACAGGGTTATCCTACGAGCAGTACTTC. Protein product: CASSPTGLSYEQYF.

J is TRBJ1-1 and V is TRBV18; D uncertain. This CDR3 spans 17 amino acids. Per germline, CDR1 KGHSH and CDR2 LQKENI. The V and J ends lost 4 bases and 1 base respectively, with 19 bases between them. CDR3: CASSQTSGGIGNTEAFF. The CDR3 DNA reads TGTGCCAGCTCACAAACCAGTGGAGGAATTGGGAACACTGAAGCTTTCTTT.

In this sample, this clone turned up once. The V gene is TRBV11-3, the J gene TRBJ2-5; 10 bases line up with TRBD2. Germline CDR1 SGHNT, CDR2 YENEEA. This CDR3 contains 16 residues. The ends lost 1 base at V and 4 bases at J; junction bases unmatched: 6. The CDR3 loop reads CASSLGLAGDRETQYF. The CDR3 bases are TGTGCCAGCAGCTTAGGTCTAGCGGGAGACCGAGAGACCCAGTACTTC. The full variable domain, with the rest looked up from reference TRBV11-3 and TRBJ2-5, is EAGVVQSPRYKIIEKKQPVAFWCNPISGHNTLYWYLQNLGQGPELLIRYENEEAVDDSQLPKDRFSAERLKGVDSTLKIQPAELGDSAVYLCASSLGLAGDRETQYFGPGTRLLVL.

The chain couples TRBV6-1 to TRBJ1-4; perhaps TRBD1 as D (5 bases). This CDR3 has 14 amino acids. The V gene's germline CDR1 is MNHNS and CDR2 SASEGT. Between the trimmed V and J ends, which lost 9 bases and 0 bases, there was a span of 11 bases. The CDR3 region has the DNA TGTGCCAGTATTGACAGCACAACTAATGAAAAACTGTTTTTT. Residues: CASIDSTTNEKLFF.

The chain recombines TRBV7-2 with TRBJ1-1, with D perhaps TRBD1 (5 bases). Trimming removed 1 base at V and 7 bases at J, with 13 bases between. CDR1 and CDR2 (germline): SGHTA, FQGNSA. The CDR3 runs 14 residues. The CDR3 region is CASSLVGSGVEAFF. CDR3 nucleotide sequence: TGTGCCAGCAGCTTAGTGGGTTCGGGGGTTGAAGCTTTCTTT.

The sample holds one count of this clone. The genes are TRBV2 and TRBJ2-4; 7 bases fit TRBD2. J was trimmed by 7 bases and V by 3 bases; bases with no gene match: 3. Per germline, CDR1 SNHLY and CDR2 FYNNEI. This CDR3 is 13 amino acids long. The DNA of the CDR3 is TGTGCCAGCAGTGAGGGGGGGGGTAACATTCAGTACTTC. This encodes CASSEGGGNIQYF.

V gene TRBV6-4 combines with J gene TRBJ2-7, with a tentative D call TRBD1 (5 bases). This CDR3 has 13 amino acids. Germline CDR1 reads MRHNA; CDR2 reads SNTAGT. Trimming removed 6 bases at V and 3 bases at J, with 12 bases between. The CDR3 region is CASSAARDYEQYF. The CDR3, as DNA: TGTGCCAGCAGCGCGGCCAGGGACTACGAGCAGTACTTC.

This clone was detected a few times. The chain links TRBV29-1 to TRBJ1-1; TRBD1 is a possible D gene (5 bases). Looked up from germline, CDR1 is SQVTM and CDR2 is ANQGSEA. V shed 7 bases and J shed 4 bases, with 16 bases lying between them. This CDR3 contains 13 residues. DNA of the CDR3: TGCAGCGCGATACCCAGGGATACCACTGAAGCTTTCTTT. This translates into CSAIPRDTTEAFF.

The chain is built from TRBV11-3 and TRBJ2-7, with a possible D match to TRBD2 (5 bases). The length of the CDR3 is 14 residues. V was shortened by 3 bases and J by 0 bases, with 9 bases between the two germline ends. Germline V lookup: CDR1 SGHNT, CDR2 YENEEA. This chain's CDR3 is CASSFGLISYEQYF. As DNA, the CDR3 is TGTGCCAGCAGCTTTGGACTCATCTCCTACGAGCAGTACTTC.

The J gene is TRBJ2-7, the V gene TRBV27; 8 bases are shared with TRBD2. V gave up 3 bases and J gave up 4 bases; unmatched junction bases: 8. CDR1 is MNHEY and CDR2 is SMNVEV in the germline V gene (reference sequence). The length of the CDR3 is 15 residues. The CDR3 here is CASSFLSGGTYEQYF. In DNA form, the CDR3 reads TGTGCCAGCAGTTTTTTGAGCGGGGGAACTTACGAGCAGTACTTC.

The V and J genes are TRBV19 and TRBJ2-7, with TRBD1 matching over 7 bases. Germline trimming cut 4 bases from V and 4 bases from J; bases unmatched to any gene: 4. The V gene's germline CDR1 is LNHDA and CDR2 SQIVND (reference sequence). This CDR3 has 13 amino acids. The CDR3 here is CASSKQGKYEQYF. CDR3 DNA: TGTGCCAGTAGTAAACAGGGGAAATACGAGCAGTACTTC.

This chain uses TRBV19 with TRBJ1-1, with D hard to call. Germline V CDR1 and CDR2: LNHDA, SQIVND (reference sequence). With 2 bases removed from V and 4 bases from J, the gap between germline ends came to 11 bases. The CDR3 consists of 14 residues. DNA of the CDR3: TGTGCCAGTAGTATAAGGAGGGAGGGCACTGAAGCTTTCTTT. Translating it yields CASSIRREGTEAFF.

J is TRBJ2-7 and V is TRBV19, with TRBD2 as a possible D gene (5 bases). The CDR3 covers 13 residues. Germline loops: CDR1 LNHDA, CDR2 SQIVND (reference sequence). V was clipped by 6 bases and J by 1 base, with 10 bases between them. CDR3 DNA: TGTGCCAGTAGCCTGACTAATTCCTACGAGCAGTACTTC. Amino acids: CASSLTNSYEQYF.

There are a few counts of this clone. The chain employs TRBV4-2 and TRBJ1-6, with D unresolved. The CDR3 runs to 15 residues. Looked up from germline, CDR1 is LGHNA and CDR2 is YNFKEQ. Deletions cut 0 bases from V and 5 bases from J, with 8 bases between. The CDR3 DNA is TGTGCCAGCAGCCAAGATGGGCAGAATAATTCACCCCTCCACTTT. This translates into CASSQDGQNNSPLHF.

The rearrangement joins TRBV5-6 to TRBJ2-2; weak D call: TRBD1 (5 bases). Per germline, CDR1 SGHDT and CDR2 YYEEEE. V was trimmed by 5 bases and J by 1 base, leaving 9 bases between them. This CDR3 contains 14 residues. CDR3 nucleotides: TGTGCCAGCAGGGAAACAGGGAACACCGGGGAGCTGTTTTTT. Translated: CASRETGNTGELFF. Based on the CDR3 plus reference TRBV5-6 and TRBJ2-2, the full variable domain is DAGVTQSPTHLIKTRGQQVTLRCSPKSGHDTVSWYQQALGQGPQFIFQYYEEEERQRGNFPDRFSGHQFPNYSSELNVNALLLGDSALYLCASRETGNTGELFFGEGSRLTVL.